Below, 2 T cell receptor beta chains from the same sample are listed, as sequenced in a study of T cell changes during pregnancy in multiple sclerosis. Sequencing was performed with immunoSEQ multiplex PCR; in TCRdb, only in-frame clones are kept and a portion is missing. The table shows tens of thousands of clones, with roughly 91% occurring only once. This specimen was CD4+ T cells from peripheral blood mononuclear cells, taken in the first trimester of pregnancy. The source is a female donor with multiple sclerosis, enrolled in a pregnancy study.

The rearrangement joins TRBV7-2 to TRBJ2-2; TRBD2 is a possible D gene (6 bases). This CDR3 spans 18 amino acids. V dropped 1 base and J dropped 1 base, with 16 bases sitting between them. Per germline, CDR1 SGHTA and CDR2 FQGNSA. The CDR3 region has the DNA TGTGCCAGCAGCTTAGTACTAGCAATACGGGGGAACACCGGGGAGCTGTTTTTT. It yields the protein CASSLVLAIRGNTGELFF.

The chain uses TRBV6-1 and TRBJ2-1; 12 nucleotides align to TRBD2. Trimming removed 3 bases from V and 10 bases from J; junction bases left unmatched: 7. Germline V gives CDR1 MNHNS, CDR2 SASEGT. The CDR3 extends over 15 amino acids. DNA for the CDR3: TGTGCCAGCAGTGACGGGGCTAGCGGGAGGGGGGAGCAGTTCTTC. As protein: CASSDGASGRGEQFF.